This paragraph covers one T cell receptor (beta chain) sequence. The CDR3 runs to 16 residues. Trimming left V 5 bases short and J 5 bases short, with 22 bases between. The germline gives CDR1 SGHTA, CDR2 FQGTGA. Participants' own reports of clinical history determined their cohort assignment. Authors' data handling: Amplifying reference gene primers gave estimates of nucleated cell counts. Clones were read by immunoSEQ multiplex PCR, and TCRdb kept only the in-frame ones, dropping some. V and J calls and clone size are those listed in that table; D and trimming were worked out from the DNA. The sample contains approximately 250,000 clones, around 90% of which appear only once. The data were obtained in a study of blood T cell repertoires in COVID-19. Study overall: Researchers got acute and convalescent COVID-19 samples from the United States, Italy and Spain.

The source is a woman in her 30s with acute COVID-19. The sequenced sample was PBMCs or T cells enriched from blood (not recorded which). This chain uses TRBV7-3 with TRBJ2-7; a possible D gene is TRBD2 (5 bases). The CDR3 protein is CASSLGVSGRLNEQYF. The DNA of the CDR3 is TGTGCCAGCAGCCTTGGAGTCAGCGGCCGGCTTAACGAGCAGTACTTC.